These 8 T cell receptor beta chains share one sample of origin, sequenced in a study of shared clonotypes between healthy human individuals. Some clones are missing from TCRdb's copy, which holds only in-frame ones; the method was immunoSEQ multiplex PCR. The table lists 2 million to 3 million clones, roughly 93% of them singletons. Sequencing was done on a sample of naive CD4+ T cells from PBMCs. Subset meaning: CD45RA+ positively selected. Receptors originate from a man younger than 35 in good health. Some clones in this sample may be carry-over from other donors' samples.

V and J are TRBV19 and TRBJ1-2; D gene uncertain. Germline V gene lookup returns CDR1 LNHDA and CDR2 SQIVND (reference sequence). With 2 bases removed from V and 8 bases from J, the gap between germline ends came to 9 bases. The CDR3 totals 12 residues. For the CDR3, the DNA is TGTGCCAGTAGTATAACAGACGGGGGCTACACCTTC. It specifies CASSITDGGYTF.

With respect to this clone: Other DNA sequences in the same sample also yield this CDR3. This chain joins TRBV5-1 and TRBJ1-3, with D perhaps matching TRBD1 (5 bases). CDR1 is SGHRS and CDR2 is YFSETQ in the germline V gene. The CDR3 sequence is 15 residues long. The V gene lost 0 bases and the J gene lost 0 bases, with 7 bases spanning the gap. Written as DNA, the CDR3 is TGCGCCAGCAGCTTGGGGGGCTCCTCTGGAAACACCATATATTTT. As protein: CASSLGGSSGNTIYF. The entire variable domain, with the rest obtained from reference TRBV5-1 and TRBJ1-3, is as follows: KAGVTQTPRYLIKTRGQQVTLSCSPISGHRSVSWYQQTPGQGLQFLFEYFSETQRNKGNFPGRFSGRQFSNSRSEMNVSTLELGDSALYLCASSLGGSSGNTIYFGEGSWLTVV.

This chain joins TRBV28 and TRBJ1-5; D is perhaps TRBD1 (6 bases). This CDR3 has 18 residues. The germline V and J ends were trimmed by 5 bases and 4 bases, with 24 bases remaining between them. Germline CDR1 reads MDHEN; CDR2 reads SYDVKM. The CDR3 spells CASSPGGRGRTPNQPQHF. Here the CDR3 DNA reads TGTGCCAGCAGTCCGGGGGGGCGAGGACGTACCCCAAATCAGCCCCAGCATTTT.

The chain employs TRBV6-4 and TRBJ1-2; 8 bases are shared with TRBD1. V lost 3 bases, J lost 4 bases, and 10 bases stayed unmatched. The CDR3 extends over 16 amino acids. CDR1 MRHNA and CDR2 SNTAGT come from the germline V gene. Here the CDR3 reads CASSEESRTGLYGYTF. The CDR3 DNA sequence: TGTGCCAGCAGTGAAGAGAGCAGGACAGGGCTCTATGGCTACACCTTC.

The CDR3 here is CASSPRLLTGRGNTEAFF. The CDR3 DNA reads TGTGCCAGCAGCCCCCGGCTTTTGACAGGGAGAGGAAACACTGAAGCTTTCTTT. This chain links TRBV9 with TRBJ1-1; 7 bases fit TRBD1. V dropped 4 bases and J dropped 2; count of bases not matched to a gene: 17. Germline V gene data show CDR1 as SGDLS and CDR2 as YYNGEE. The CDR3 consists of 18 residues.

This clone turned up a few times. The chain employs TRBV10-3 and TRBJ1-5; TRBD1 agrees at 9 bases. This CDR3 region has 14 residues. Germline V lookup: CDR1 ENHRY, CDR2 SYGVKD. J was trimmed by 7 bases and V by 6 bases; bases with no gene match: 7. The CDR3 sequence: CAISEDRGRQPQHF. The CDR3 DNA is TGTGCCATCAGCGAGGACAGGGGACGACAGCCCCAGCATTTT.

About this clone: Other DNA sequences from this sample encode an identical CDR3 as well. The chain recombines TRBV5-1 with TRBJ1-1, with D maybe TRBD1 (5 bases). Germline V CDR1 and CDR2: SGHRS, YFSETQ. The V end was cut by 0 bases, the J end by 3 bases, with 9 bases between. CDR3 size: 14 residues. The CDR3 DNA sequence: TGCGCCAGCAGCTTGGCCAGGGAGGACACTGAAGCTTTCTTT. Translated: CASSLAREDTEAFF.

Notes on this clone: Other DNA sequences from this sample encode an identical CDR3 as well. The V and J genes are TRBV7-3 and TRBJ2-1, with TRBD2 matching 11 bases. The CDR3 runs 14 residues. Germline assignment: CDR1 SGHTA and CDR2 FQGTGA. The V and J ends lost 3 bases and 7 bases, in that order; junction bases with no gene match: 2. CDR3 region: CASSLGTSGNEQFF. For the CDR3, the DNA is TGTGCCAGCAGCTTGGGGACTAGCGGAAATGAGCAGTTCTTC. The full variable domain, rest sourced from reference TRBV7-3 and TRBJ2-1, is GAGVSQTPSNKVTEKGKYVELRCDPISGHTALYWYRQSLGQGPEFLIYFQGTGAADDSGLPNDRFFAVRPEGSVSTLKIQRTERGDSAVYLCASSLGTSGNEQFFGPGTRLTVL.